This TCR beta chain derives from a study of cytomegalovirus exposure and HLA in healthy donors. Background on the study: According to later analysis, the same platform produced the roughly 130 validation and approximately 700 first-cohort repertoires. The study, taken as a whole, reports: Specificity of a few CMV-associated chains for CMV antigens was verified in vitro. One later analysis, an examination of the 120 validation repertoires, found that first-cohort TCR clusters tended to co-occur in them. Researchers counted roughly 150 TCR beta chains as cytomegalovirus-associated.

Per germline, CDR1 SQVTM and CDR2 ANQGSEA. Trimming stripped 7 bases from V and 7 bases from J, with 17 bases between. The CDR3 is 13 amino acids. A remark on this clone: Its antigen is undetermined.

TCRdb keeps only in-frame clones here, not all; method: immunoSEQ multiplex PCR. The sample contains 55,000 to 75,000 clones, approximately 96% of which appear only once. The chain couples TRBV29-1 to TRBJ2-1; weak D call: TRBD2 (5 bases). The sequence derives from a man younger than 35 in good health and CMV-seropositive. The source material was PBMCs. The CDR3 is CSAWGARENEQFF. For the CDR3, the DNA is TGCAGCGCGTGGGGAGCCCGTGAAAATGAGCAGTTCTTC.